One sample yielded the 26 T cell receptor beta chains listed below, sequenced in a study of human T cells and chemical hapten exposure. Each CDR3 protein is one row after TCRdb ran MiXCR on the RACE reads. The sample contains 95,000 or so distinct CDR3 sequences, 10% to 13% of which appear only once. Time point described: patch test 1, 2 weeks after DPC sensitization. The treatment was: therapeutic diphenylcyclopropenone sensitization with weekly scalp DPC. The source was whole blood, collected in connection with sensitization to the hapten diphenylcyclopropenone (DPC). Receptor source: a man aged 40-50 years with alopecia areata. Some clones in this sample may be carry-over from other donors' samples.

This clonotype was recorded a few times. The V and J genes are TRBV6-5 and TRBJ1-1; the match to TRBD1 covers 9 bases. The CDR3 loop spans 16 amino acids. Looked up from germline, CDR1 is MNHEY and CDR2 is SVGAGI. V gave up 2 bases and J gave up 4 bases; unmatched junction bases: 8. CDR3 loop: CASSYGGQGGFTEAFF. CDR3 DNA: TGTGCCAGCAGTTACGGGGGACAGGGAGGGTTCACTGAAGCTTTCTTT.

The V gene is TRBV4-3, the J gene TRBJ1-2; D not certain. The CDR3 spans 15 residues. Trimming cost V 1 base and J 3 bases, with 12 bases left between them. Germline V gives CDR1 LGHNA, CDR2 YSLEER. The CDR3 DNA reads TGCGCCAGCAGCCAAGGTGGCAGACCCGACTATGGCTACACCTTC. Translating it yields CASSQGGRPDYGYTF.

This clonotype was counted a few times. V gene TRBV14 combines with J gene TRBJ2-3, with unresolved D. V was clipped by 4 bases and J by 0 bases, with 11 bases between them. Germline V gene lookup returns CDR1 SGHDN and CDR2 FVKESK. The CDR3 spans 15 residues. For the CDR3, the DNA is TGTGCCAGCAGCCTCACACAGCAGAGCACAGATACGCAGTATTTT. It yields the protein CASSLTQQSTDTQYF.

J is TRBJ2-7 and V is TRBV20-1, with a possible D match to TRBD2 (7 bases). Germline lookup yields CDR1 DFQATT and CDR2 SNEGSKA (reference sequence). The CDR3 has 14 residues. The ends were cut back, 2 bases at V and 2 bases at J, with 13 bases in the middle. CDR3 in DNA: TGCAGTGCTAGAAGCGGGACATTTACCTACGAGCAGTACTTC. The encoded protein is CSARSGTFTYEQYF.

A few counts support this clonotype. The chain links TRBV7-9 to TRBJ2-3; D perhaps matches TRBD1 (5 bases). CDR1 is SEHNR, CDR2 FQNEAQ, per germline (reference sequence). Trimming left V 5 bases short and J 0 bases short, with 21 bases between. The CDR3 extends over 18 amino acids. The CDR3 here is CASSKPIDSFPSTDTQYF. DNA for the CDR3: TGTGCCAGCAGCAAACCCATCGACAGTTTTCCTAGCACAGATACGCAGTATTTT.

This clonotype was detected ten times or more. The chain has TRBV20-1 and TRBJ1-5; D may be TRBD1 (6 bases). Germline V gene data show CDR1 as DFQATT and CDR2 as SNEGSKA (reference sequence). The V and J ends lost 6 bases and 2 bases respectively, with 8 bases between them. The CDR3 is 12 amino acids. CDR3 bases: TGCAGTGCCAGACAGGGCAATCAGCCCCAGCATTTT. This gives the protein CSARQGNQPQHF.

The rearrangement links TRBV20-1 to TRBJ2-1; a possible D gene is TRBD1 (6 bases). Trimming pared 2 bases from V and 2 bases from J, leaving 10 bases between. Germline V gene data show CDR1 as DFQATT and CDR2 as SNEGSKA (reference sequence). There are 14 residues in the CDR3. The CDR3 sequence: CSARRGSPYNEQFF. The CDR3, as DNA: TGCAGTGCTAGAAGGGGGAGCCCCTACAATGAGCAGTTCTTC.

V is TRBV12-3 or TRBV12-4 and J is TRBJ2-4; TRBD2 aligns across 10 bases. V was pared by 2 bases and J by 9 bases, with 7 bases of the junction left unmatched. This CDR3 is 15 amino acids long. The CDR3 spells CASSLKREGRGIQYF. DNA for the CDR3: TGTGCCAGCAGTTTAAAGCGGGAGGGCCGGGGCATTCAGTACTTC.

This clonotype was counted at least ten times. The V and J genes are TRBV14 and TRBJ2-5; D not resolved. Per the germline V gene, CDR1 is SGHDN and CDR2 is FVKESK. The CDR3 totals 12 residues. V gave up 5 bases and J gave up 5 bases, with 9 bases separating them. In DNA form, the CDR3 reads TGTGCCAGCAGCGCTTTGGTCGAGACCCAGTACTTC. Encoded protein: CASSALVETQYF.

This clonotype showed up many times. The V gene is TRBV6-2 or TRBV6-3, the J gene TRBJ2-1; D is perhaps TRBD2 (5 bases). V lost 0 bases, J lost 0 bases, and 12 bases lay in between. This CDR3 spans 17 amino acids. Looked up from germline, CDR1 is MNHEY and CDR2 is SVGEGT. The CDR3 spells CASSYSRRVSSYNEQFF. In nucleotides, the CDR3 is TGTGCCAGCAGTTACTCGAGGCGGGTAAGCTCCTACAATGAGCAGTTCTTC.

CDR3 amino acids: CATSRRRTGTTNEKLFF. The CDR3 region has the DNA TGTGCCACCAGCAGACGCCGGACAGGTACAACTAATGAAAAACTGTTTTTT. The chain employs TRBV15 and TRBJ1-4; 7 bases align to TRBD1. This CDR3 has 17 amino acids. The germline V gene encodes CDR1 LNHNV and CDR2 YYDKDF (reference sequence). With V trimmed by 2 bases and J by 0 bases, 6 bases remained unmatched.

This clonotype was counted only a few times. The chain carries TRBV3-1 and TRBJ2-5; D perhaps matches TRBD2 (7 bases). In germline, CDR1 is LGHDT, CDR2 YNNKEL (reference sequence). The CDR3 has 15 amino acids. The V gene lost 2 bases and the J gene lost 2 bases, with 12 bases spanning the gap. In DNA, the CDR3 is TGTGCCAGCAGCCAAACGGGGGGCCGACAAGAGACCCAGTACTTC. Protein product: CASSQTGGRQETQYF.

This chain's CDR3 is CASNDRSTDTQYF. The CDR3 nucleotides are TGTGCCAGCAACGACAGGAGCACAGATACGCAGTATTTT. V is TRBV7-2 and J is TRBJ2-3; D is perhaps TRBD1 (6 bases). V dropped 7 bases and J dropped 0 bases, with 8 bases sitting between them. The CDR3 runs 13 residues. The germline CDR1 and CDR2 sequences are SGHTA and FQGNSA.

This clonotype showed up many times. The CDR3 sequence: CASSPGLDGYTF. CDR3 sequence (DNA): TGTGCCAGCAGTCCAGGACTGGATGGCTACACCTTC. The chain couples TRBV12-3 or TRBV12-4 to TRBJ1-2; no clear D. This CDR3 region has 12 residues. Trimming removed 5 bases from V and 6 bases from J, with 10 bases in between.

This clonotype turned up a few times. In nucleotides, the CDR3 is TGCAGTGCCCCCCCCGGGCTAGCCAAAAACATTCAGTACTTC. Protein product: CSAPPGLAKNIQYF. V and J are TRBV20-1 and TRBJ2-4, with D unresolved. The CDR3 covers 14 residues. V lost 6 bases, J lost 0 bases, and 12 bases lay in between. Germline V gene lookup returns CDR1 DFQATT and CDR2 SNEGSKA (reference sequence).

This clonotype was observed a few times. The chain employs TRBV14 and TRBJ2-1; 8 positions match TRBD2. The CDR3 runs 16 residues. With V trimmed by 5 bases and J by 0 bases, 6 bases remained unmatched. Germline loops: CDR1 SGHDN, CDR2 FVKESK. The CDR3 sequence is CASSKTGGSSYNEQFF. The CDR3 nucleotides are TGTGCCAGCAGCAAAACGGGAGGGAGCTCCTACAATGAGCAGTTCTTC.

The genes are TRBV7-2 and TRBJ2-5; 7 positions agree with TRBD2. Per the germline V gene, CDR1 is SGHTA and CDR2 is FQGNSA. With 5 bases clipped from V and 4 bases from J, the junction kept 10 bases outside the gene matches. The CDR3 is made up of 15 amino acids. The CDR3 here is CASSPHRLAAETQYF. Here the CDR3 DNA reads TGTGCCAGCAGCCCCCATAGACTAGCAGCAGAGACCCAGTACTTC.

This sequence joins TRBV12-3 or TRBV12-4 and TRBJ2-5; D gene ambiguous. The V and J ends lost 11 bases and 5 bases respectively, with 15 bases between them. This CDR3 contains 12 residues. CDR3 nucleotide sequence: TGTGCCGCCGGGTTGGTTGGCGAGACCCAGTACTTC. Encoded protein: CAAGLVGETQYF.

This clonotype was recorded at least ten times. The V call is TRBV5-4, the J call TRBJ1-1; D possibly corresponds to TRBD1 (5 bases). V was shortened by 4 bases and J by 7 bases, with 20 bases between the two germline ends. CDR1 is SGHNT and CDR2 is YYREEE in the germline V gene (reference sequence). CDR3 size: 15 residues. The CDR3, as DNA: TGTGCCAGCAGCCTAGAGGTCGGGGGAAGAGGTGAAGCTTTCTTT. Translation gives CASSLEVGGRGEAFF.

This clonotype has a handful of counts. For the CDR3, the DNA is TGTGCCAGCAGCTTAGATTTTGTTGCGGGACGGGCCGGGGAGCTGTTTTTT. It encodes CASSLDFVAGRAGELFF. The chain has TRBV7-2 and TRBJ2-2; D is possibly TRBD2 (6 bases). The CDR3 spans 17 residues. V was shortened by 1 base and J by 6 bases, with 18 bases between the two germline ends. Germline V CDR1 and CDR2: SGHTA, FQGNSA.

The chain combines TRBV7-9 with TRBJ2-1; D not certain. V lost 5 bases to trimming and J lost 10 bases, with 12 bases between them. Germline values: CDR1 SEHNR, CDR2 FQNEAQ (reference sequence). CDR3 length: 12 amino acids. CDR3 loop: CASSHGMVEQFF. The CDR3 DNA is TGTGCCAGCAGCCATGGGATGGTAGAGCAGTTCTTC.

This clonotype showed up many times. The genes are TRBV27 and TRBJ1-2; 7 positions agree with TRBD1. This CDR3 region has 13 residues. Trimming removed 2 bases from V and 8 bases from J; junction bases left unmatched: 5. Germline V gene sequence: CDR1 MNHEY, CDR2 SMNVEV (reference sequence). The CDR3 sequence: CASSLKGALGYTF. The CDR3 nucleotides read TGTGCCAGCAGTTTAAAGGGGGCGCTCGGCTACACCTTC.

This clonotype was counted between two and nine times. The J gene is TRBJ2-3, the V gene TRBV29-1, with TRBD2 matching 12 bases. Germline assignment: CDR1 SQVTM and CDR2 ANQGSEA. This CDR3 is 15 amino acids long. V lost 4 bases to trimming and J lost 4 bases; unmatched junction nucleotides: 6. The CDR3 sequence is CSVVPSGRVPDTQYF. The CDR3 DNA follows: TGCAGCGTTGTTCCTAGCGGGAGGGTCCCAGATACGCAGTATTTT.

This clonotype was recorded a few times. CDR3 in DNA: TGTGCCAGCAGTTCCAGACAGAGGGAAAACTACGAGCAGTACGTC. This sequence encodes CASSSRQRENYEQYV. The chain employs TRBV28 and TRBJ2-7; D could derive from TRBD1 or TRBD2 (5 bases each). Trimming took off 4 bases at V and 3 bases at J, with 16 bases between the two ends. Germline V gene sequence: CDR1 MDHEN, CDR2 SYDVKM. The CDR3 contains 15 residues.

This clonotype was detected only a few times. V gene TRBV6-6 combines with J gene TRBJ1-1; no definite D call. The CDR3 is made up of 13 amino acids. Germline loops: CDR1 MNHNY, CDR2 SVGAGI (reference sequence). V lost 2 bases and J 0 bases, leaving 4 bases between the germline ends. The CDR3 bases are TGTGCCAGCAGTTACGGGATGAACACTGAAGCTTTCTTT. Residues: CASSYGMNTEAFF.

The V gene is TRBV7-9, the J gene TRBJ2-7, with D unresolved. The germline CDR1 and CDR2 sequences are SEHNR and FQNEAQ (reference sequence). V dropped 2 bases and J dropped 5 bases, with 4 bases sitting between them. This CDR3 spans 11 amino acids. CDR3 sequence reads: CASSLSNEQYF. In DNA form, the CDR3 reads TGTGCCAGCAGCTTATCGAACGAGCAGTACTTC. The complete variable domain, with remaining parts taken from reference TRBV7-9 and TRBJ2-7, reads DTGVSQNPRHKITKRGQNVTFRCDPISEHNRLYWYRQTLGQGPEFLTYFQNEAQLEKSRLLSDRFSAERPKGSFSTLEIQRTEQGDSAMYLCASSLSNEQYFGPGTRLTVT.